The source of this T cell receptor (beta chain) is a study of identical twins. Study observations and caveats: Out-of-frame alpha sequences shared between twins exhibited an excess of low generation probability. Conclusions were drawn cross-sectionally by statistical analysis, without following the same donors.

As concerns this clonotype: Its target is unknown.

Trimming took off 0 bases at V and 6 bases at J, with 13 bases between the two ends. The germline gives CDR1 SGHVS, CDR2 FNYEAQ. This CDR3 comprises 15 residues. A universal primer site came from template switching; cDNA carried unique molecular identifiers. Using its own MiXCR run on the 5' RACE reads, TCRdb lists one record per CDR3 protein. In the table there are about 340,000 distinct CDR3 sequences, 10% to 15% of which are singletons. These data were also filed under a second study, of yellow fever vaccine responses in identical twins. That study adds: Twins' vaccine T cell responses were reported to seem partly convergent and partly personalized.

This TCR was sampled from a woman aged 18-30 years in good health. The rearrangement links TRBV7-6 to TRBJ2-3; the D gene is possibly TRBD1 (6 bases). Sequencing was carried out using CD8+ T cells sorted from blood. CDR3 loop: CASSLAGSRGDTQYF. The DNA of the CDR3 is TGTGCCAGCAGCTTAGCGGGGTCTAGGGGGGATACGCAGTATTTT.